This T cell receptor (beta chain) was sequenced for a study of cytomegalovirus exposure and HLA in healthy donors. Looking at the study overall: Later analysis reported that the 95 to 150 validation repertoires shared the platform of the approximately 670 first-cohort repertoires.

Worth noting for this clone: What it binds is unknown.

Study-level findings and limits: Investigators reported under 200 TCR beta chains as tied to cytomegalovirus. In vitro confirmation showed a few CMV-associated chains to be CMV antigen specific.

The CDR3 loop spans 16 amino acids. Trimming removed 0 bases at V and 6 bases at J, with 12 bases between. CDR1 is LGHNA and CDR2 is YSLEER in the germline V gene. Data came from immunoSEQ multiplex PCR; TCRdb stores just in-frame clones and leaves some out. The sample records over 100,000 clones, around nine tenths being singletons. The chain employs TRBV4-3 and TRBJ1-6, with D tentatively TRBD1 (6 bases). The source is a man aged 25 to 40 in good health and CMV-seronegative. The sequenced sample consisted of PBMCs. CDR3: CASSQEAGAANSPLHF. Here the CDR3 DNA reads TGCGCCAGCAGCCAAGAGGCAGGGGCTGCTAATTCACCCCTCCACTTT.